The 29 T cell receptor beta chains listed next were all sequenced from one sample in a study of blood T cells in healthy people across ages. Combining a sample-barcoded 5' primer with a J-beta primer mix, a second PCR ran for roughly 7 to 12 cycles. One entry per CDR3 protein, called by TCRdb with MiXCR from the 5' RACE reads. The table lists under 750,000 distinct CDR3 sequences, 47% of them singletons. The sample taken for sequencing was blood. These receptors were obtained from a man of 80 years or more in good health.

The V call is TRBV7-2, the J call TRBJ2-1, with TRBD2 matching 9 bases. Unmatched junction bases numbered 15, after V lost 5 bases and J lost 10 bases. Germline V gives CDR1 SGHTA, CDR2 FQGNSA. This CDR3 comprises 16 residues. CDR3 protein: CASSQWGTSPYREQFF. CDR3 sequence (DNA): TGTGCCAGCAGCCAGTGGGGGACTAGCCCCTATAGGGAGCAGTTCTTC.

The chain is built from TRBV7-2 and TRBJ2-4; no firm D call. CDR3 length: 15 residues. V lost 2 bases and J lost 0, with 8 bases in between. CDR1 is SGHTA and CDR2 is FQGNSA in the germline V gene. CDR3: CASSLTPLAKNIQYF. The CDR3 nucleotides are TGTGCCAGCAGCTTAACCCCCCTAGCCAAAAACATTCAGTACTTC.

This clonotype was found many times. The V gene is TRBV6-5, the J gene TRBJ2-5, with TRBD1 identical over 8 bases. V lost 5 bases to trimming and J lost 1 base; unmatched junction nucleotides: 6. This CDR3 contains 15 residues. The germline gives CDR1 MNHEY, CDR2 SVGAGI. The CDR3 is CASSPGQGGQETQYF. The CDR3 coding sequence is TGTGCCAGCAGTCCCGGACAGGGAGGCCAAGAGACCCAGTACTTC.

As to this clonotype: A much bigger clone sits one base away, suggesting this may be a read error. This chain links TRBV29-1 with TRBJ2-7; TRBD2 is a possible D gene (5 bases). Germline CDR1 SQVTM, CDR2 ANQGSEA. The CDR3 runs 15 residues. The ends were cut back, 1 base at V and 1 base at J, with 14 bases in the middle. The CDR3 sequence: CSVEVLGRLSYEQYF. The CDR3 bases are TGCAGCGTTGAAGTACTCGGGCGACTATCCTACGAGCAGTACTTC.

This clonotype has more than one count but fewer than ten. The chain has TRBV18 and TRBJ2-3, with D perhaps TRBD2 (6 bases). Between the trimmed V and J ends, which lost 1 base and 0 bases, there was a span of 14 bases. The germline V gene has CDR1 KGHSH and CDR2 LQKENI. The CDR3 spans 17 residues. The DNA for the CDR3 is TGTGCCAGCTCACCACTTGCCCCGGGACTCAGCACAGATACGCAGTATTTT. It translates to CASSPLAPGLSTDTQYF.

This clonotype was picked up a small number of times. A much larger clone sits a single nucleotide away, making a read error possible. The CDR3 reads CASSYGSPIYNEQYF. For the CDR3, the DNA is TGTGCCAGCAGTTACGGATCCCCGATATACAATGAGCAGTACTTC. The chain carries TRBV6-5 and TRBJ2-7, with D hard to call. Deletions cut 2 bases from V and 7 bases from J, with 18 bases between. Germline CDR1 and CDR2: MNHEY and SVGAGI. This CDR3 contains 15 residues.

This clonotype came up once. V is TRBV7-2 and J is TRBJ2-1, with D tentatively TRBD1 (5 bases). The V gene lost 4 bases and the J gene lost 5 bases, with 15 bases spanning the gap. This CDR3 is built from 15 residues. CDR1 is SGHTA and CDR2 is FQGNSA in the germline V gene. This CDR3 reads CASSSSQGGHNEQFF. The CDR3 nucleotides are TGTGCCAGCAGCTCCAGCCAGGGTGGACACAATGAGCAGTTCTTC.

This rearrangement joins TRBV20-1 to TRBJ1-1; TRBD1 matches 9 bases. With V trimmed by 0 bases and J by 11 bases, 16 bases remained unmatched. CDR1 DFQATT and CDR2 SNEGSKA come from the germline V gene (reference sequence). The CDR3 has 16 amino acids. CDR3 residues: CSARDSRHRDRDWAFF. In DNA form, the CDR3 reads TGCAGTGCTAGAGATTCCCGCCACCGGGACAGGGATTGGGCTTTCTTT.

The CDR3 DNA reads TGCGCCAGCAGCTTGGCGGGACAGACGAACACTGAAGCTTTCTTT. This translates into CASSLAGQTNTEAFF. The genes are TRBV5-1 and TRBJ1-1; TRBD1 agrees at 7 bases. V lost 0 bases and J lost 1; bases outside the gene matches: 3. CDR3 length: 15 residues. Germline V gene lookup returns CDR1 SGHRS and CDR2 YFSETQ. Combining the CDR3 with reference TRBV5-1 and TRBJ1-1 gives the whole variable domain KAGVTQTPRYLIKTRGQQVTLSCSPISGHRSVSWYQQTPGQGLQFLFEYFSETQRNKGNFPGRFSGRQFSNSRSEMNVSTLELGDSALYLCASSLAGQTNTEAFFGQGTRLTVV.

The V gene is TRBV7-9, the J gene TRBJ1-2, with D maybe TRBD1 (5 bases). The CDR3 has 15 residues. In germline, CDR1 is SEHNR, CDR2 FQNEAQ (reference sequence). Deletions cut 3 bases from V and 5 bases from J, with 16 bases between. Written as DNA, the CDR3 is TGTGCCAGCAGCTTTGAGACAGTGCTCCGATATGGCTACACCTTC. Its protein is CASSFETVLRYGYTF.

This clonotype has a handful of counts. The CDR3 protein is CASSYSLQGGSTDTQYF. CDR3 in DNA: TGTGCCAGCAGTTACTCTCTACAGGGGGGTAGCACAGATACGCAGTATTTT. V usage is TRBV6-5 and J usage is TRBJ2-3; 8 bases agree with TRBD1. Germline V gives CDR1 MNHEY, CDR2 SVGAGI. J lost 0 bases, V lost 0 bases, and 5 bases had no gene match. CDR3 length: 17 amino acids.

This clonotype was counted a single time. The chain is built from TRBV24-1 and TRBJ2-2; D not resolved. The CDR3 runs to 16 residues. Germline loops: CDR1 KGHDR, CDR2 SFDVKD. Trimming left V 4 bases short and J 2 bases short, with 13 bases between. CDR3 bases: TGTGCCACCAGTGACTACCGGGCCAGCAACACCGGGGAGCTGTTTTTT. This sequence encodes CATSDYRASNTGELFF.

A word on this clonotype: A much bigger clone sits one base away, suggesting this may be a read error. This chain connects TRBV6-5 to TRBJ2-1; the D gene could be TRBD1 or TRBD2 (5 bases each). Germline CDR1 and CDR2: MNHEY and SVGAGI. Trimming pared 5 bases from V and 8 bases from J, leaving 16 bases between. This CDR3 is 14 amino acids long. The CDR3 DNA reads TGTGCCAGCAGTGACTATGGGCAGGGACATGAGCAGTTCTTC. Translated, it gives CASSDYGQGHEQFF.

This clonotype was detected a few times. J is TRBJ2-7 and V is TRBV29-1; the D gene is possibly TRBD2 (6 bases). Germline CDR1 and CDR2: SQVTM and ANQGSEA. The V end was cut by 5 bases, the J end by 4 bases, with 15 bases between. The CDR3 is 13 residues long. CDR3 in amino acids: CSVSFGSGYEQYF. The CDR3 DNA sequence: TGCAGCGTTTCCTTTGGAAGCGGGTACGAGCAGTACTTC.

As to this clonotype: The junction departs from germline at one end; a sequencing error may be responsible. CDR3 in DNA: TGTGCCGTCAGTGACCAGCCCGGGGGTAACACAGATACGCAGTATTTT. This gives the protein CAVSDQPGGNTDTQYF. This chain joins TRBV10-3 and TRBJ2-3; weak D call: TRBD2 (6 bases). The CDR3 spans 16 residues. Germline V gene data show CDR1 as ENHRY and CDR2 as SYGVKD.

This clonotype was detected many times. The rearrangement links TRBV25-1 to TRBJ2-1; no definite D call. The CDR3 is 15 residues long. Germline-derived CDR1 and CDR2 are MGHDK and SYGVNS. V was clipped by 5 bases and J by 4 bases, with 15 bases between them. The CDR3 protein is CASSSASSMYNEQFF. The CDR3 nucleotides read TGTGCCAGCAGTAGTGCCTCCTCAATGTACAATGAGCAGTTCTTC.

This clonotype was counted between two and nine times. J is TRBJ2-1 and V is TRBV10-2, with D unresolved. Germline CDR1 is WSHSY and CDR2 is SAAADI. V was shortened by 6 bases and J by 4 bases, with 10 bases between the two germline ends. This CDR3 region has 13 residues. The CDR3 loop is CASRPQDYNEQFF. In DNA form, the CDR3 reads TGCGCCAGCAGACCGCAGGATTACAATGAGCAGTTCTTC.

This CDR3 is CSARDFGLEQETQYF. As DNA, the CDR3 is TGCAGTGCTAGAGATTTTGGTTTGGAACAAGAGACCCAGTACTTC. This chain uses TRBV20-1 with TRBJ2-5, with D hard to call. This CDR3 has 15 amino acids. Trimming removed 0 bases at V and 2 bases at J, with 13 bases between. Germline CDR1 reads DFQATT; CDR2 reads SNEGSKA (reference sequence).

The chain employs TRBV7-2 and TRBJ2-1; D might be TRBD2 (5 bases). V lost 9 bases to trimming and J lost 0 bases, with 12 bases between them. CDR3 length: 14 residues. Looked up from germline, CDR1 is SGHTA and CDR2 is FQGNSA. The DNA of the CDR3 is TGTGCCAGTTCGGAGGTGAGCTCCTACAATGAGCAGTTCTTC. This sequence encodes CASSEVSSYNEQFF.

The CDR3, as DNA: TGTGCCAGCAGTTTCTTTTCGGGTGAGACCCAGTACTTC. Translated, it gives CASSFFSGETQYF. This chain uses TRBV12-3 or TRBV12-4 with TRBJ2-5; D is ambiguous. The CDR3 has 13 residues. V lost 3 bases to trimming and J lost 5 bases, with 10 bases between them.

Concerning this clonotype: This clone may be a read error of a much larger clone one base away. The chain combines TRBV10-3 with TRBJ2-3; maybe TRBD2 (7 bases). V was pared by 11 bases and J by 4 bases, with 16 bases between. Looked up from germline, CDR1 is ENHRY and CDR2 is SYGVKD. CDR3 length: 13 residues. CDR3 nucleotide sequence: TGTGCCGTCGGAACAGGGAGGGCAGATACGCAGTATTTT. Its translation is CAVGTGRADTQYF.

The V call is TRBV20-1, the J call TRBJ2-1; 8 bases match TRBD1. The CDR3 has 14 amino acids. Germline CDR1 is DFQATT and CDR2 is SNEGSKA (reference sequence). The V gene end was trimmed by 4 bases and the J gene end by 3 bases; junction bases not matched to a gene: 5. CDR3 nucleotide sequence: TGCAGTGCTAAGCCAGGGGGCCACTACAATGAGCAGTTCTTC. Translating gives CSAKPGGHYNEQFF.

V usage is TRBV7-2 and J usage is TRBJ2-2, with 9 nucleotides matching TRBD1. The germline gives CDR1 SGHTA, CDR2 FQGNSA. The CDR3 length is 15 residues. The V gene end was trimmed by 3 bases and the J gene end by 5 bases; junction bases not matched to a gene: 4. The CDR3 region has the DNA TGTGCCAGCAGCTTGGGACAGGGATGGACCGGGGAGCTGTTTTTT. Translated, it gives CASSLGQGWTGELFF.

The chain joins TRBV12-3 or TRBV12-4 to TRBJ2-1, with 16 bases aligning to TRBD2. The CDR3 extends over 15 amino acids. V gave up 6 bases and J gave up 8 bases; unmatched junction bases: 4. The CDR3 sequence: CASRGGLAGGYEQFF. Written as DNA, the CDR3 is TGTGCCAGCAGGGGGGGACTAGCGGGAGGGTATGAGCAGTTCTTC.

This clonotype was counted only a few times. This chain joins TRBV10-3 and TRBJ2-3; 7 bases line up with TRBD2. Germline loops: CDR1 ENHRY, CDR2 SYGVKD. V was clipped by 0 bases and J by 4 bases; unmatched bases: 4. The CDR3 covers 15 residues. The CDR3 reads CAISESGGSADTQYF. Here the CDR3 DNA reads TGTGCCATCAGTGAGTCGGGGGGGTCGGCAGATACGCAGTATTTT.

This clonotype was recorded only once. The rearrangement links TRBV18 to TRBJ2-5; TRBD1 is a possible D gene (6 bases). CDR1 KGHSH and CDR2 LQKENI come from the germline V gene. V lost 5 bases and J 3 bases, leaving 10 bases between the germline ends. This CDR3 region has 13 residues. CDR3 residues: CASSTYREETQYF. Written as DNA, the CDR3 is TGTGCCAGCTCAACTTACAGGGAAGAGACCCAGTACTTC. The full variable domain, its missing parts supplied by reference TRBV18 and TRBJ2-5, is NAGVMQNPRHLVRRRGQEARLRCSPMKGHSHVYWYRQLPEEGLKFMVYLQKENIIDESGMPKERFSAEFPKEGPSILRIQQVVRGDSAAYFCASSTYREETQYFGPGTRLLVL.

The V gene is TRBV24-1, the J gene TRBJ2-5, with 8 nucleotides matching TRBD1. The CDR3 consists of 15 residues. V shed 4 bases, J shed 0 bases, and the junction held 3 bases outside the gene matches. From germline, CDR1 is KGHDR and CDR2 SFDVKD. CDR3 in DNA: TGTGCCACCAGTGAGGGGACAGGTTACCAAGAGACCCAGTACTTC. Translation gives CATSEGTGYQETQYF.

This clonotype was seen at least ten times. CDR3 nucleotides: TGTGCCAGCAGTTACTCGACTAGCGGGAGTTCCTACAATGAGCAGTTCTTC. Translating it yields CASSYSTSGSSYNEQFF. This rearrangement joins TRBV6-5 to TRBJ2-1; 12 nucleotides line up with TRBD2. CDR3 length: 17 amino acids. V shed 0 bases and J 1 base; nucleotides not matched to a gene: 1. Germline V gives CDR1 MNHEY, CDR2 SVGAGI.

This clonotype was counted many times. This chain joins TRBV7-9 and TRBJ1-2; TRBD1 matches 10 bases. In germline, CDR1 is SEHNR, CDR2 FQNEAQ (reference sequence). The V and J ends lost 5 bases and 13 bases, in that order; junction bases with no gene match: 7. This CDR3 is 12 amino acids long. The CDR3 nucleotides are TGTGCCAGCAGCCCGGGACAGGGGTCCTCCACCTTC. Protein: CASSPGQGSSTF.